Each of the 7 T cell receptor beta chains below was sequenced from the same sample in a study of a mutant IDH1 vaccine in newly diagnosed glioma. The time point denotes: week 35, safety follow-up. Every vaccination contained 300 ug of the mutant IDH1 20-mer peptide and was paired with topical imiquimod. The protocol was immunoSEQ multiplex PCR, while the TCRdb copy is restricted to in-frame clones and leaves out a portion. The table includes about 68,000 clones, approximately 84% detected once. These TCRs' antigens remain unknown. The starting material was PBMCs, obtained from a glioma patient whose treatment included an IDH1 peptide vaccine. These TCRs come from a man between 18 and 35 years old with glioma.

This clone was seen more than once but under ten times. The chain carries TRBV7-6 and TRBJ1-4; TRBD1 matches at 7 bases. CDR1 is SGHVS and CDR2 is FNYEAQ in the germline V gene. The CDR3 loop spans 15 amino acids. The ends lost 4 bases at V and 0 bases at J; junction bases unmatched: 2. CDR3 DNA: TGTGCCAGCAGCTCCGGACAGGCAACTAATGAAAAACTGTTTTTT. Encoded protein: CASSSGQATNEKLFF.

This chain links TRBV6-7 with TRBJ2-1; D is undetermined. Being an ORF, TRBV6-7 has a function that is uncertain. The ends were cut back, 11 bases at V and 3 bases at J, with 23 bases in the middle. The CDR3 has 16 residues. The CDR3 reads CAAPRAVGRFYNEQFF. Here the CDR3 DNA reads TGTGCCGCCCCCAGAGCCGTCGGACGGTTCTACAATGAGCAGTTCTTC.

The CDR3 coding sequence is TGCGCCAGCAGCCAAGATTATCTAGGCGGGGAGCTGTTTTTT. It specifies CASSQDYLGGELFF. The genes are TRBV4-3 and TRBJ2-2; no firm D call. The CDR3 totals 14 residues. V lost 0 bases and J 7 bases, leaving 9 bases between the germline ends. CDR1 LGHNA and CDR2 YSLEER come from the germline V gene.

This chain joins TRBV10-3 and TRBJ2-5; 12 bases are shared with TRBD2. This CDR3 contains 12 residues. The V gene's germline CDR1 is ENHRY and CDR2 SYGVKD. V shed 8 bases, J shed 5 bases, and the junction held 0 bases outside the gene matches. The CDR3 nucleotides are TGTGCCATCGGGACTAGCGGGGAGACCCAGTACTTC. It is translated as CAIGTSGETQYF.

The genes are TRBV15 and TRBJ2-1; 7 positions match TRBD1. The ends lost 3 bases at V and 8 bases at J; junction bases unmatched: 4. The CDR3 has 13 amino acids. Germline loops: CDR1 LNHNV, CDR2 YYDKDF (reference sequence). The CDR3 bases are TGTGCCACCAGCAGGTCTACAGGGGATGAGCAGTTCTTC. Its protein is CATSRSTGDEQFF.

The genes are TRBV6-5 and TRBJ1-6, with TRBD1 as a possible D gene (5 bases). This CDR3 has 14 amino acids. Germline CDR1 and CDR2: MNHEY and SVGAGI. Deletions cut 2 bases from V and 8 bases from J, with 10 bases between. CDR3 sequence (DNA): TGTGCCAGCAGTTACAAGCAGGGATATTCACCCCTCCACTTT. Protein product: CASSYKQGYSPLHF.

The V gene is TRBV5-6, the J gene TRBJ2-1; D gene ambiguous. Germline V lookup: CDR1 SGHDT, CDR2 YYEEEE. V was trimmed by 6 bases and J by 12 bases, leaving 19 bases between them. This CDR3 is 13 amino acids long. In DNA form, the CDR3 reads TGTGCCAGCAAACGAAAGGAGCTAGTGGGGCAGTTCTTC. It translates to CASKRKELVGQFF.